This TCR beta chain was recovered during a study of blood T cell repertoires in COVID-19. Study as a whole: Sources were T cells, B-cell-depleted T cells, or PBMCs; the material itself was cDNA or gDNA.

TCRdb's table, derived via immunoSEQ multiplex PCR, lists solely in-frame clones and lacks some. The data show about 160,000 clones, roughly 80% seen once. The CDR3 consists of 14 residues. V was pared by 3 bases and J by 6 bases, with 7 bases of the junction left unmatched. Germline V gene sequence: CDR1 SGHDN, CDR2 FVKESK. Input material: peripheral blood. The chain couples TRBV14 to TRBJ1-2; 7 bases are shared with TRBD1. The clonotype originates from a woman of 80 years or more with acute or convalescent COVID-19. The CDR3 DNA reads as TGTGCCAGCAGCCACCAAGACAGGGTAGATGGCTACACCTTC. Translated: CASSHQDRVDGYTF.